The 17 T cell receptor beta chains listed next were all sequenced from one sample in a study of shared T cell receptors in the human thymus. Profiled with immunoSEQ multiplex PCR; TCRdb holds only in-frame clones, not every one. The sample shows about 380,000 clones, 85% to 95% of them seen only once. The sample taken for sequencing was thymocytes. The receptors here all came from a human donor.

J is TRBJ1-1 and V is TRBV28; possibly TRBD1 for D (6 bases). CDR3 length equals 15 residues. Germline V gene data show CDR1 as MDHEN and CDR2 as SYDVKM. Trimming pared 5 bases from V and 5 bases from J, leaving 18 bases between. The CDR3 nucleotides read TGTGCCAGCAGTCGCCCGTACAGGGTAAAGACTGAAGCTTTCTTT. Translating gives CASSRPYRVKTEAFF.

The CDR3: CAWTQEDSQSETQYF. The CDR3 DNA reads TGTGCCTGGACTCAGGAGGACAGCCAGTCGGAGACCCAGTACTTC. The V and J genes are TRBV30 and TRBJ2-5; tentatively, D is TRBD1 (6 bases). There are 15 residues in the CDR3. V lost 4 bases to trimming and J lost 5 bases, with 20 bases between them. Germline CDR1 is GTSNPN and CDR2 is SVGIG (reference sequence).

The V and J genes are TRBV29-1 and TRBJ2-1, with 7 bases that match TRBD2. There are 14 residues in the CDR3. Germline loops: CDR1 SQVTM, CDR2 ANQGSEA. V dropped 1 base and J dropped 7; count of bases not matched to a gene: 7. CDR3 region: CSVEGLAGKNEQFF. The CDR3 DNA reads TGCAGCGTTGAAGGCTTAGCGGGTAAGAATGAGCAGTTCTTC.

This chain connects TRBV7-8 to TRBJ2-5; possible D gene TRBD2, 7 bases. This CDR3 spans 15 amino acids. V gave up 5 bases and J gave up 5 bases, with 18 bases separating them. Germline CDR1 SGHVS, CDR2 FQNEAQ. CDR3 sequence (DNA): TGTGCCAGCAGCGCCGTTGGGGGGGCGACGGAGACCCAGTACTTC. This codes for CASSAVGGATETQYF.

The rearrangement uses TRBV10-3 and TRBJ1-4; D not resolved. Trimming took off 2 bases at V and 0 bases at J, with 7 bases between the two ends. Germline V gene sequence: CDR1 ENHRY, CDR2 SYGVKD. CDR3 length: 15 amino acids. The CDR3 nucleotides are TGTGCCATCAGTGAGGAGGGAGCAACTAATGAAAAACTGTTTTTT. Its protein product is CAISEEGATNEKLFF.

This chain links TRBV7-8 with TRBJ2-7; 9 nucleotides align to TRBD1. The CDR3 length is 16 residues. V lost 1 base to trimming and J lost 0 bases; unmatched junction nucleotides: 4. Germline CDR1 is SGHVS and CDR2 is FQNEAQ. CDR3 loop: CASSLGRDRDSYEQYF. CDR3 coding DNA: TGTGCCAGCAGCTTAGGAAGGGACAGGGACTCCTACGAGCAGTACTTC.

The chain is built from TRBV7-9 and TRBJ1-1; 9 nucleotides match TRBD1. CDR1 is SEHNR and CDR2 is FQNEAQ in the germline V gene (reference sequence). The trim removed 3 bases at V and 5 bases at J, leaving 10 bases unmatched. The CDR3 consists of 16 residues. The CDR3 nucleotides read TGTGCCAGCAGCTTTGGGACAGGGCCGTTAGGGACTGAAGCTTTCTTT. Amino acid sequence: CASSFGTGPLGTEAFF. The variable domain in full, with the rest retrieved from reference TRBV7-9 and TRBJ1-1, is DTGVSQNPRHKITKRGQNVTFRCDPISEHNRLYWYRQTLGQGPEFLTYFQNEAQLEKSRLLSDRFSAERPKGSFSTLEIQRTEQGDSAMYLCASSFGTGPLGTEAFFGQGTRLTVV.

Here the CDR3 reads CASSVRQGVRPQHF. Written as DNA, the CDR3 is TGCGCCAGCAGCGTCAGACAGGGGGTTCGGCCCCAGCATTTT. This chain uses TRBV4-1 with TRBJ1-5; 9 bases are shared with TRBD1. The CDR3 covers 14 residues. The junction had 8 bases not matched to a gene; V was cut back by 5 bases and J by 9 bases. Germline CDR1 MGHRA, CDR2 YSYEKL.

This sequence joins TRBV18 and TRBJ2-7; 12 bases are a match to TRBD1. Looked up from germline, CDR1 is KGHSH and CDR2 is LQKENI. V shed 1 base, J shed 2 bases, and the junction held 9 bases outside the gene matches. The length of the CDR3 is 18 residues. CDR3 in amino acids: CASSPRLRDRGLTYEQYF. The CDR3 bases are TGTGCCAGCTCACCACGACTCCGGGACAGGGGGCTGACCTACGAGCAGTACTTC.

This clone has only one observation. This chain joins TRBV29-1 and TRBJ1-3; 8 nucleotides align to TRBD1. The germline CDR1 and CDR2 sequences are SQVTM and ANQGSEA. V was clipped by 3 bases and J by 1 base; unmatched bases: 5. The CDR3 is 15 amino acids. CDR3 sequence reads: CSVEDQGASGNTIYF. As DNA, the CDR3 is TGCAGCGTTGAGGATCAGGGGGCGTCTGGAAACACCATATATTTT. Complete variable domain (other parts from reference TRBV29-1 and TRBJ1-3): SAVISQKPSRDICQRGTSLTIQCQVDSQVTMMFWYRQQPGQSLTLIATANQGSEATYESGFVIDKFPISRPNLTFSTLTVSNMSPEDSSIYLCSVEDQGASGNTIYFGEGSWLTVV.

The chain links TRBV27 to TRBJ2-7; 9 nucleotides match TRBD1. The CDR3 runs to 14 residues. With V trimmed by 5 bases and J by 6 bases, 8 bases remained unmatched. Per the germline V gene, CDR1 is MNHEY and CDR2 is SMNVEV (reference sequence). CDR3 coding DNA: TGTGCCAGCAGTAACCGGGACAGGGCTTCCGAGCAGTACTTC. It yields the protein CASSNRDRASEQYF.

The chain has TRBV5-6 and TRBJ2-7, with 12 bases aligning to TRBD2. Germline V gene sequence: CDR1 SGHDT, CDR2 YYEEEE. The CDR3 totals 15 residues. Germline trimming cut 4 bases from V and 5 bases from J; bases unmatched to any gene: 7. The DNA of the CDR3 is TGTGCCAGCAGCCGGACTAGCGGGGTGTCCCACGAGCAGTACTTC. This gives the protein CASSRTSGVSHEQYF.

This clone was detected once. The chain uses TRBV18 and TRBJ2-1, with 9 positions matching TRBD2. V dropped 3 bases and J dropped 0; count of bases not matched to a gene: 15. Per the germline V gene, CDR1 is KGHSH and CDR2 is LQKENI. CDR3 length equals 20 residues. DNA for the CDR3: TGTGCCAGCTCACCTATCTTACAGGGCTTTAGCGGGAGCTCCTACAATGAGCAGTTCTTC. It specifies CASSPILQGFSGSSYNEQFF.

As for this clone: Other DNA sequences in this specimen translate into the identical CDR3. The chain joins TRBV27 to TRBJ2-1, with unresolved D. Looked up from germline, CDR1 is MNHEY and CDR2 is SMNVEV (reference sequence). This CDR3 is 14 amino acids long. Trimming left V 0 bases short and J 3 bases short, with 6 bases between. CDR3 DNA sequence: TGTGCCAGCAGTTTATCGGGCCTCTACAATGAGCAGTTCTTC. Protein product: CASSLSGLYNEQFF.

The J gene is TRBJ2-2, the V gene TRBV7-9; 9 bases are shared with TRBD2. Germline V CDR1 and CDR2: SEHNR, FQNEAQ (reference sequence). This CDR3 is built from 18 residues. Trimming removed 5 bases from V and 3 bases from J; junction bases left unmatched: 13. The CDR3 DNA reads TGTGCCAGCAGCCCCCTTCTTTGGACTAGCGTCCACACCGGGGAGCTGTTTTTT. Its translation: CASSPLLWTSVHTGELFF.

This CDR3 reads CASSMGGSPNQPQHF. In DNA, the CDR3 is TGTGCCAGTAGTATGGGGGGGTCCCCTAATCAGCCCCAGCATTTT. The chain couples TRBV19 to TRBJ1-5, with D possibly TRBD1 on 5 matching bases. Between the trimmed V and J ends, which lost 3 bases and 4 bases, there was a span of 13 bases. In germline, CDR1 is LNHDA, CDR2 SQIVND (reference sequence). The CDR3 is 15 amino acids.

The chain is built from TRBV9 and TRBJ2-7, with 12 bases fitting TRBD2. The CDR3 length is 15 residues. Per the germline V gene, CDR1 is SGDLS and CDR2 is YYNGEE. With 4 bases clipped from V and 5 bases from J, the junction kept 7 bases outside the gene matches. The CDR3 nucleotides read TGTGCCAGCAGCCCCCGGACTAGCGGGATCCACGAGCAGTACTTC. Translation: CASSPRTSGIHEQYF.